Following are 23 T cell receptor beta chains from one sample sequenced in a study of cytomegalovirus exposure and HLA in healthy donors. The PCR ran on 60 Vbeta and 13 Jbeta primers. Clones were sequenced by immunoSEQ multiplex PCR, and TCRdb holds only the in-frame ones, with some missing. The sample has 120,000 to 150,000 clones, approximately 81% seen once. Material: PBMCs. These receptors were collected from a woman between 40 and 55 years old in good health and CMV-seropositive.

The chain joins TRBV28 to TRBJ2-5; D is possibly TRBD2 (5 bases). The DNA end is a closer match to TRBJ2-7, so the J assignment may be wrong. The CDR3 is made up of 13 amino acids. Germline V gene sequence: CDR1 MDHEN, CDR2 SYDVKM. The CDR3 here is CASSFTRRYEQYF. The CDR3 DNA reads TGTGCCAGCAGTTTCACCAGGAGGTACGAGCAGTACTTC.

CDR3 sequence reads: CASSRGTTDTQYF. CDR3 DNA sequence: TGTGCCAGCAGTCGGGGAACGACAGATACGCAGTATTTT. The chain is built from TRBV7-2 and TRBJ2-3; possibly TRBD2 for D (5 bases). The ends were cut back, 6 bases at V and 3 bases at J, with 10 bases in the middle. Germline lookup yields CDR1 SGHTA and CDR2 FQGNSA. CDR3 length: 13 residues.

This chain uses TRBV7-3 with TRBJ2-6; 12 bases match TRBD1. CDR3 length equals 21 residues. V lost 1 base, J lost 0 bases, and 10 bases stayed unmatched. Germline-derived CDR1 and CDR2 are SGHTA and FQGTGA. Here the CDR3 reads CASSLRVRGQGANSGANVLTF. In nucleotides, the CDR3 is TGTGCCAGCAGCTTAAGGGTACGGGGACAGGGGGCCAACTCTGGGGCCAACGTCCTGACTTTC.

The V call is TRBV7-9, the J call TRBJ2-5; 8 bases line up with TRBD2. Germline V CDR1 and CDR2: SEHNR, FQNEAQ (reference sequence). The CDR3 is made up of 13 amino acids. The trim removed 9 bases at V and 5 bases at J, leaving 8 bases unmatched. As DNA, the CDR3 is TGTGCCAGTGAATCGGGGGGGTTCGAGACCCAGTACTTC. Its protein is CASESGGFETQYF.

The rearrangement uses TRBV5-1 and TRBJ1-2; 10 bases are shared with TRBD1. V lost 0 bases to trimming and J lost 3 bases; unmatched junction nucleotides: 8. Germline-derived CDR1 and CDR2 are SGHRS and YFSETQ. The length of the CDR3 is 17 residues. CDR3 protein: CASSLARTGGLHYGYTF. Here the CDR3 DNA reads TGCGCCAGCAGCTTGGCTCGGACAGGGGGTCTTCACTATGGCTACACCTTC.

CDR3 in DNA: TGCGCCAGCAGCTTGGGGGGGACAGGCTATAGCAATCAGCCCCAGCATTTT. The encoded protein is CASSLGGTGYSNQPQHF. The V and J genes are TRBV5-1 and TRBJ1-5; TRBD1 matches at 8 bases. The V and J ends lost 0 bases and 0 bases, in that order; junction bases with no gene match: 5. Germline V gives CDR1 SGHRS, CDR2 YFSETQ. The CDR3 runs to 17 residues.

The chain's CDR3 is CASSQNGGGADEAFF. CDR3 DNA: TGTGCCAGCAGCCAAAACGGCGGAGGGGCGGATGAAGCTTTCTTT. This chain joins TRBV7-2 and TRBJ1-1, with D perhaps TRBD1 (5 bases). The germline gives CDR1 SGHTA, CDR2 FQGNSA. The ends were cut back, 5 bases at V and 7 bases at J, with 20 bases in the middle. The CDR3 loop spans 15 amino acids.

The chain is built from TRBV6-1 and TRBJ1-4; D remains ambiguous. CDR1 and CDR2 (germline): MNHNS, SASEGT. The CDR3 is 15 amino acids. Trimming cost V 11 bases and J 10 bases, with 26 bases left between them. CDR3 DNA sequence: TGTGCCGTCCATACCCCCCCAGAGGGAAGTGGAAAACTGTTTTTT. Protein sequence: CAVHTPPEGSGKLFF.

The V and J genes are TRBV5-4 and TRBJ1-2; 7 nucleotides line up with TRBD1. Germline-derived CDR1 and CDR2 are SGHNT and YYREEE (reference sequence). The trim removed 2 bases at V and 1 base at J, leaving 5 bases unmatched. The CDR3 has 15 residues. The CDR3 loop reads CASSLVTGVNYGYTF. CDR3 sequence (DNA): TGTGCCAGCAGCTTAGTCACAGGGGTTAACTATGGCTACACCTTC.

The rearrangement uses TRBV28 and TRBJ2-7; TRBD2 matches at 13 bases. The germline CDR1 and CDR2 sequences are MDHEN and SYDVKM. With V trimmed by 5 bases and J by 4 bases, 8 bases remained unmatched. CDR3 length equals 16 residues. CDR3 sequence: CASSLARTSGRYEQYF. CDR3 bases: TGTGCCAGCAGTCTAGCCCGGACTAGCGGGAGATACGAGCAGTACTTC.

The rearrangement joins TRBV5-4 to TRBJ1-3; maybe TRBD1 (6 bases). V lost 0 bases and J 6 bases, leaving 10 bases between the germline ends. CDR3 length: 14 amino acids. Germline CDR1 and CDR2: SGHNT and YYREEE (reference sequence). CDR3 loop: CASSLDRVINTIYF. CDR3 bases: TGTGCCAGCAGCTTGGACAGGGTAATAAACACCATATATTTT. The entire variable domain, with the rest obtained from reference TRBV5-4 and TRBJ1-3, is as follows: ETGVTQSPTHLIKTRGQQVTLRCSSQSGHNTVSWYQQALGQGPQFIFQYYREEENGRGNFPPRFSGLQFPNYSSELNVNALELDDSALYLCASSLDRVINTIYFGEGSWLTVV.

The chain links TRBV29-1 to TRBJ2-1; D uncertain. Trimming took off 4 bases at V and 0 bases at J, with 7 bases between the two ends. Per germline, CDR1 SQVTM and CDR2 ANQGSEA. This CDR3 is 13 amino acids long. Here the CDR3 DNA reads TGCAGCGTTGGACTCAGCTCCTACAATGAGCAGTTCTTC. This translates into CSVGLSSYNEQFF.

In DNA form, the CDR3 reads TGTGCCAGCAGCCCCTCCGGGAGCTCCTACAATGAGCAGTTCTTC. It translates to CASSPSGSSYNEQFF. This sequence joins TRBV7-9 and TRBJ2-1; the D gene is possibly TRBD2 (6 bases). Germline V gives CDR1 SEHNR, CDR2 FQNEAQ (reference sequence). The CDR3 has 15 residues. V was shortened by 5 bases and J by 0 bases, with 11 bases between the two germline ends.

This clone was counted between two and nine times. The genes are TRBV18 and TRBJ2-1; 10 bases match TRBD1. V shed 6 bases, J shed 8 bases, and the junction held 7 bases outside the gene matches. Per germline, CDR1 KGHSH and CDR2 LQKENI. The CDR3 sequence is 14 residues long. The CDR3 loop reads CASSQTGGEDEQFF. Written as DNA, the CDR3 is TGTGCCAGCTCTCAGACAGGGGGCGAGGATGAGCAGTTCTTC.

The chain joins TRBV27 to TRBJ2-7; the match to TRBD1 covers 8 bases. Germline CDR1 reads MNHEY; CDR2 reads SMNVEV (reference sequence). This CDR3 has 14 residues. Losses at the gene ends were 5 bases for V and 7 bases for J; bases not matched to a gene: 10. The DNA for the CDR3 is TGTGCCAGCAGTCCCCGACAGGGGCGAAGAGAGCAGTACTTC. Translated, it gives CASSPRQGRREQYF.

J is TRBJ1-1 and V is TRBV28; D remains unclear. The germline V gene encodes CDR1 MDHEN and CDR2 SYDVKM. Trimming stripped 7 bases from V and 3 bases from J, with 15 bases between. The CDR3 consists of 14 residues. DNA for the CDR3: TGTGCCAGCACCGACACGTGGATTTACACTGAAGCTTTCTTT. Encoded protein: CASTDTWIYTEAFF.

The V gene is TRBV10-3, the J gene TRBJ2-1; TRBD2 might be the D (6 bases). CDR3 size: 17 residues. Germline CDR1 and CDR2: ENHRY and SYGVKD. The V gene lost 0 bases and the J gene lost 5 bases, with 17 bases spanning the gap. Here the CDR3 DNA reads TGTGCCATCAGTGAGTCGGGGGTAGCGGAGCGCAACAATGAGCAGTTCTTC. It yields the protein CAISESGVAERNNEQFF.

This clone appeared once. The genes are TRBV9 and TRBJ2-5; 8 nucleotides line up with TRBD1. V lost 1 base to trimming and J lost 1 base; unmatched junction nucleotides: 0. The germline gives CDR1 SGDLS, CDR2 YYNGEE. This CDR3 contains 14 residues. The CDR3 here is CASSVQGAQETQYF. Here the CDR3 DNA reads TGTGCCAGCAGCGTACAGGGGGCCCAAGAGACCCAGTACTTC.

The J gene is TRBJ1-2, the V gene TRBV25-1; TRBD1 agrees at 8 bases. The V gene's germline CDR1 is MGHDK and CDR2 SYGVNS. The CDR3 contains 15 residues. Germline trimming cut 1 base from V and 4 bases from J; bases unmatched to any gene: 5. CDR3 amino acids: CASSEWGTGLYGYTF. The CDR3 nucleotides are TGTGCCAGCAGTGAATGGGGGACAGGACTCTATGGCTACACCTTC.

This chain uses TRBV27 with TRBJ2-2; 8 bases fit TRBD2. The CDR3 is 16 amino acids. V gave up 7 bases and J gave up 7 bases; unmatched junction bases: 14. Germline CDR1 is MNHEY and CDR2 is SMNVEV (reference sequence). The chain's CDR3 is CASNPYSGEVGGELFF. The CDR3 DNA reads as TGTGCCAGCAATCCTTATAGCGGGGAAGTCGGCGGGGAGCTGTTTTTT.

This chain connects TRBV29-1 to TRBJ2-2; D may be TRBD1 (5 bases). The CDR3 loop spans 13 amino acids. Trimming shortened V by 5 bases and J by 6 bases, and 13 bases separated the two germline ends. From germline, CDR1 is SQVTM and CDR2 ANQGSEA. The CDR3 loop is CSVTQGGSGELFF. In DNA, the CDR3 is TGCAGCGTTACCCAGGGCGGTTCCGGGGAGCTGTTTTTT.

In this sample, this clone turned up once. The chain is built from TRBV7-8 and TRBJ2-7, with D perhaps matching TRBD2 (5 bases). This CDR3 comprises 15 residues. Trimming took off 5 bases at V and 0 bases at J, with 14 bases between the two ends. The V gene's germline CDR1 is SGHVS and CDR2 FQNEAQ. Written as DNA, the CDR3 is TGTGCCAGCAGCCGTGCCGACTACCGCTCCTACGAGCAGTACTTC. Residues: CASSRADYRSYEQYF.

The chain couples TRBV18 to TRBJ1-1, with D possibly being TRBD1 (6 bases). Trimming took 1 base from V and 5 from J, leaving 14 bases between them. The germline CDR1 and CDR2 sequences are KGHSH and LQKENI. The CDR3 has 15 residues. CDR3 in DNA: TGTGCCAGCTCACCACAACAGGGCCTGGAGACTGAAGCTTTCTTT. Its protein is CASSPQQGLETEAFF. Complete variable domain (other parts from reference TRBV18 and TRBJ1-1): NAGVMQNPRHLVRRRGQEARLRCSPMKGHSHVYWYRQLPEEGLKFMVYLQKENIIDESGMPKERFSAEFPKEGPSILRIQQVVRGDSAAYFCASSPQQGLETEAFFGQGTRLTVV.